The sequence of this TCR beta chain was determined in a study of blood T cell repertoires in COVID-19. Background on the study: Sites in the United States, Italy and Spain provided acute and convalescent COVID-19 samples. T cells, B-cell-depleted T cells, or PBMCs provided the cDNA or gDNA that served as material.

How the authors handled the data: Reference gene primer amplification yielded estimated nucleated cell counts. The method was immunoSEQ multiplex PCR; TCRdb's version includes in-frame clones alone and lacks a portion of them. That table gives V, J and clone size, and the DNA gave D and trimming. Among around 160,000 clones listed, around 90% were seen once. The V and J ends lost 0 bases and 7 bases respectively, with 13 bases between them. This CDR3 is built from 14 residues. Per the germline V gene, CDR1 is LGHNA and CDR2 is YSLEER. The source is a man between 60 and 75 years old with acute or convalescent COVID-19. Sequencing input: peripheral blood. V is TRBV4-3 and J is TRBJ2-7; TRBD2 might be the D (5 bases). This chain's CDR3 is CASSQDAAPGEQYF. CDR3 coding DNA: TGCGCCAGCAGCCAAGATGCGGCTCCGGGAGAGCAGTACTTC.